This T cell receptor beta chain was recorded in a study of human T cells and chemical hapten exposure (dated by TCRdb to 2020 to 2023). At the level of the whole study: For sensitization, 2% DPC in acetone was applied to an approximately 2 cm by approximately 2 cm area of upper inner arm skin. Blood samples were taken from patients before sensitization (week 0) and at 2, 6 and about 24 weeks after DPC sensitization. Peripheral blood TCR repertoire changes were tracked in vivo in alopecia patients during primary and secondary sensitization to the hapten diphenylcyclopropenone (DPC). Patch testing was performed on the upper back with Finn chambers containing 0.01% DPC, and the patch tests were scored after 6 days according to International Contact Dermatitis Research Group standards. The patient cohort, mostly female, included alopecia areata with under or over 50% scalp involvement, alopecia totalis and alopecia universalis. Throughout the study period of 20 to 30 weeks, patients also received therapeutic DPC doses to the scalp every week. For TCR sequencing, blood came from 25 to 35 alopecia patients at anywhere from one to four time points (pre-sensitization, 2, 6 and 24 weeks). The libraries were sequenced as a pool, and the TCR yield per sample differed mostly because of small variations in library volumes within the pool. Broader findings and caveats from the paper: After repeated subsampling, the strength of the expansion versus patch-test correlation and the threshold at which it became significant changed. The number of TCRs above 1 in 1000 frequency did not change with DPC sensitization; there was no evidence of global repertoire structure alterations. Patch test score was positively correlated with the number of PT1 expanded TCRs, with significance at thresholds 8, 16 and 32 but not at 4. Compared with pre-sensitization or healthy control sets, expanded TCRs formed significantly more large CDR3 similarity clusters, which is consistent with antigen-driven responses. Because all patients had alopecia, a presumed autoimmune disease, the immune response of the patients might differ from that of healthy individuals.

The sample's time point, from its label and the paper: patch test 3, about 24 weeks after DPC sensitization. Read against the paper, the sample's treatment or condition label means: therapeutic diphenylcyclopropenone sensitization with weekly scalp DPC. At each patch-test visit, blood was drawn before the patch test was applied. To be eligible, patients had to be aged 18 to 70, diagnosed with alopecia and judged suitable for DPC therapy, while pregnant patients were excluded. Total RNA was extracted from unfractionated whole blood collected in Tempus Blood RNA tubes. The library relied on RACE. The run used a NextSeq 500. During library preparation, unique molecular identifiers were attached to individual cDNA molecules so that TCRs could be counted in a quantitative, reproducible way. Both TCR alpha and TCR beta chains were sequenced from each blood RNA sample. Per the source publication's procedure: A median of approximately 100,000 TCRs per sample was observed, with a range of 23,224 to 690,600. V, J and CDR3 annotation of the TCR reads was performed with the Decombinator software suite. Every sample was subsampled to the same number of TCRs (28,000) for the PS versus PT1 abundance plots. TCRs were defined as expanded if absent before sensitization and observed at least eight times at the 2-week time point. Using fastp trimming at Q25 and MiXCR clonotype assembly, TCRdb reanalyzed the public sequencing data and kept in-frame beta chains. Here each entry gathers all rows of one CDR3 protein and keeps the most common genes and DNA. The V and J calls were not made by the authors but by TCRdb's processing. This sample has about 190,000 distinct CDR3 sequences in its table, and about 25% of those were observed once. The ten largest clones take up under 2.5% of the sample.

Including the terminal cysteine and phenylalanine, the CDR3 comprises 14 residues. The sequence is cut down to CDR3 DNA, 42 bases in frame from base 1. Germline trimming amounts to 5 bases on V and 5 bases on J, with 6 as the count of junction bases outside the gene matches. For CDR1 and CDR2, the germline V gene (reference sequence) lists SEHNR and FQNEAQ. This clonotype was counted ten times or more. The specificity of this receptor is unknown. Per-base quality was not reported, and no clone a single base away is much larger than it. The sequence was obtained from a woman aged 40 to 50 with alopecia areata. Some clones in this sample may be carry-over from other donors' samples. The chain is assembled from TRBV7-9 and TRBJ1-5, with 7 bases aligning to TRBD1. The sequenced sample was whole blood, obtained in connection with sensitization to the hapten diphenylcyclopropenone (DPC). The CDR3 region reads CASSHTGAYQPQHF. The nucleotide sequence reads TGTGCCAGCAGCCATACAGGGGCGTATCAGCCCCAGCATTTT.